The 10 T cell receptor beta chains reported below all come from one sample, sequenced in a study of cytomegalovirus exposure and HLA in healthy donors. Primers: 60 Vbeta forward and 13 Jbeta reverse. Assay: immunoSEQ multiplex PCR; the TCRdb copy retains only in-frame clones and omits some. The table has about 150,000 clones, 80% to 85% seen once. The sample taken for sequencing was PBMCs. These receptors all stem from a woman in her 50s in good health and CMV-seropositive.

The chain couples TRBV6-5 to TRBJ1-1; the match to TRBD1 covers 7 bases. Losses at the gene ends were 2 bases for V and 11 bases for J; bases not matched to a gene: 11. The germline CDR1 and CDR2 sequences are MNHEY and SVGAGI. This CDR3 is 14 amino acids long. The DNA for the CDR3 is TGTGCCAGCAGTTACCCAGACAGGGAAGATTGGGCTTTCTTT. It is translated as CASSYPDREDWAFF.

This chain links TRBV7-8 with TRBJ2-1; no definite D call. CDR3 length: 16 amino acids. The V end lost 2 bases, the J end lost 4 bases, and 15 bases lay between the germline ends. The germline V gene has CDR1 SGHVS and CDR2 FQNEAQ. CDR3 sequence (DNA): TGTGCCAGCAGCTTAATGGATGTTACAGAATACAATGAGCAGTTCTTC. Amino acid sequence: CASSLMDVTEYNEQFF.

This chain joins TRBV2 and TRBJ2-7; 7 nucleotides match TRBD2. The junction had 8 bases not matched to a gene; V was cut back by 9 bases and J by 0 bases. The CDR3 is 14 amino acids. Germline-derived CDR1 and CDR2 are SNHLY and FYNNEI. Here the CDR3 DNA reads TGTGCCAGTTGTGATAGCGGGTCCTCCTACGAGCAGTACTTC. Protein: CASCDSGSSYEQYF.

In this sample, this clone turned up once. CDR3 DNA: TGTGCCTGGGGACAGGGTAGAGAGCAGTACTTC. It encodes CAWGQGREQYF. V usage is TRBV30 and J usage is TRBJ2-7; 8 nucleotides line up with TRBD1. The CDR3 spans 11 residues. With 5 bases clipped from V and 7 bases from J, the junction kept 4 bases outside the gene matches. Germline loops: CDR1 GTSNPN, CDR2 SVGIG (reference sequence).

The chain carries TRBV5-4 and TRBJ1-2, with unresolved D. This CDR3 is 15 amino acids long. The V end was cut by 4 bases, the J end by 0 bases, with 13 bases between. Germline V gene data show CDR1 as SGHNT and CDR2 as YYREEE (reference sequence). DNA for the CDR3: TGTGCCAGCAGCACGAGGGATTTCTCTAACTATGGCTACACCTTC. This codes for CASSTRDFSNYGYTF.

This chain joins TRBV5-1 and TRBJ2-5; a possible D gene is TRBD2 (5 bases). Trimming left V 3 bases short and J 2 bases short, with 8 bases between. CDR1 SGHRS and CDR2 YFSETQ come from the germline V gene. The CDR3 loop spans 13 amino acids. The chain's CDR3 is CASSSEAQETQYF. The CDR3 region has the DNA TGCGCCAGCAGCTCGGAGGCACAAGAGACCCAGTACTTC.

The DNA for the CDR3 is TGTGCCAGCAGTTTCCGGGGGGTTCCAGGGGATCATCAGCCCCAGCATTTT. Amino acids: CASSFRGVPGDHQPQHF. V usage is TRBV27 and J usage is TRBJ1-5; TRBD1 is a possible D gene (6 bases). The germline V gene encodes CDR1 MNHEY and CDR2 SMNVEV (reference sequence). The V gene lost 3 bases and the J gene lost 5 bases, with 20 bases spanning the gap. This CDR3 contains 17 residues.

The chain has TRBV28 and TRBJ2-7; 9 nucleotides match TRBD1. The trim removed 4 bases at V and 0 bases at J, leaving 7 bases unmatched. The CDR3 is 16 amino acids. The germline V gene encodes CDR1 MDHEN and CDR2 SYDVKM. CDR3 nucleotide sequence: TGTGCCAGCAGTTCCACGGGACAGGGAAACTCCTACGAGCAGTACTTC. This codes for CASSSTGQGNSYEQYF.

The rearrangement joins TRBV4-1 to TRBJ2-2, with 7 bases matching TRBD1. The CDR3 spans 14 residues. Trimming took 8 bases from V and 1 from J; bases not matched to a gene: 4. Germline V CDR1 and CDR2: MGHRA, YSYEKL. Here the CDR3 reads CASQDRRNTGELFF. The CDR3 DNA reads as TGCGCCAGCCAGGACAGGAGGAACACCGGGGAGCTGTTTTTT.

V is TRBV29-1 and J is TRBJ2-1; 14 nucleotides match TRBD2. The CDR3 has 17 residues. Germline V gene data show CDR1 as SQVTM and CDR2 as ANQGSEA. Trimming removed 3 bases from V and 0 bases from J; junction bases left unmatched: 4. CDR3: CSVDGLAGGLSYNEQFF. In nucleotides, the CDR3 is TGCAGCGTTGACGGACTAGCGGGAGGTCTCTCCTACAATGAGCAGTTCTTC.